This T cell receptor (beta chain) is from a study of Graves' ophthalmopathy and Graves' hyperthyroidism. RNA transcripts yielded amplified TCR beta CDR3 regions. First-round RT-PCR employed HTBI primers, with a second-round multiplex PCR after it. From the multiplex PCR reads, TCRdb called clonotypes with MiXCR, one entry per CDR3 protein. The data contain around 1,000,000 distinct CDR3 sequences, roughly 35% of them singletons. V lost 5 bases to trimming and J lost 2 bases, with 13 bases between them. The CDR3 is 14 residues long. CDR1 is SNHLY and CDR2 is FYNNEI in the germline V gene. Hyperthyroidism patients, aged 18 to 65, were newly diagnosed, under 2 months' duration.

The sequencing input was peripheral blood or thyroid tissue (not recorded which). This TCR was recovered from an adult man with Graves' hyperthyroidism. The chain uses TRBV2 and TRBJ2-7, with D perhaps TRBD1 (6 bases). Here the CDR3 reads CASSFLTGTYEQYF. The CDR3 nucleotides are TGTGCCAGCAGTTTCTTGACAGGCACCTACGAGCAGTACTTC.